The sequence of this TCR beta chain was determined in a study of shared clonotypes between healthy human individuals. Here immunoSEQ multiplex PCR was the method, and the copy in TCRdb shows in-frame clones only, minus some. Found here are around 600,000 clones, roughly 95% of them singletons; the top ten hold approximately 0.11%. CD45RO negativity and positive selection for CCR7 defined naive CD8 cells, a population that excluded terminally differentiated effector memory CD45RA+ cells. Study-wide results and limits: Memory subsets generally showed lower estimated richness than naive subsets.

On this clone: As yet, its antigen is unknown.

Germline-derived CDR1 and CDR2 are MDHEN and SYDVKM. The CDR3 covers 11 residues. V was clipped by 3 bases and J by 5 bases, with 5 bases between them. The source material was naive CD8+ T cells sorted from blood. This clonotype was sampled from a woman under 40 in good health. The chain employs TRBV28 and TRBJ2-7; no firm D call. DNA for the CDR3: TGTGCCAGCAGTTTGGAACACGAGCAGTACTTC. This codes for CASSLEHEQYF.